Detailed here is one T cell receptor (beta chain). Its cognate antigen is unknown. With 60 Vbeta and 13 Jbeta primers, the PCR was carried out. The table came from immunoSEQ multiplex PCR; TCRdb's copy has only in-frame clones and leaves some out. This table has more than 95,000 clones, about 16% appearing once. The source of the sample is a study of cytomegalovirus exposure and HLA in healthy donors. CDR3 length: 14 residues. V lost 8 bases to trimming and J lost 0 bases; unmatched junction nucleotides: 3. Germline CDR1 MNHNS, CDR2 SASEGT. Findings and limits, study-wide: There were some public TCRs occurring in many donors, but most TCR sequences were rare. TCR beta V- and J-gene trimming, according to a later analysis, was linked to a missense DCLRE1C variant.

The sample was PBMCs. This chain uses TRBV6-1 with TRBJ2-5; 10 bases fit TRBD2. This sequence was found in a female donor in good health and CMV-seronegative. CDR3 bases: TGTGCCAGCGATCTAGCGGGGGACCAAGAGACCCAGTACTTC. This translates into CASDLAGDQETQYF.